This is a list of T cell receptor beta chains from one sample in a study of cytomegalovirus exposure and HLA in healthy donors. Clones were read by immunoSEQ multiplex PCR, and TCRdb kept only the in-frame ones, dropping some. This sample's clone table lists around 140,000 clones. Sequencing was carried out using PBMCs. The source of these receptors is a male donor in good health and CMV-seronegative. CDR3s include the opening cysteine and the closing phenylalanine or tryptophan. D genes are given only for firm matches.

d_gene	j_gene	v_gene	CDR3aa
TRBD1	TRBJ1-1	TRBV11-1	CASSLNGGGRTGAEAFF
.	TRBJ2-1	TRBV6-5	CASSYAPENEQFF
TRBD1	TRBJ2-7	TRBV19	CASSILPKPGQGRYEQYF
.	TRBJ2-3	TRBV30	CAWSGILADTQYF
.	TRBJ1-1	TRBV19	CASSTYREAFF
.	TRBJ1-5	TRBV7-2	CASSLAAASNQPQHF
TRBD1	TRBJ2-7	TRBV30	CAWTGQGVIYEQYF
.	TRBJ1-1	TRBV27	CASSLQGNTEAFF
TRBD2	TRBJ2-3	TRBV30	CAWSALAGSTDTQYF
.	TRBJ2-7	TRBV6-6	CASSYRGLHYEQYF